This T cell receptor (beta chain) was recovered during a study of CD8+CD57+ T cells in acquired aplastic anemia (dated by TCRdb to 2017 to 2018). A note on the overall study: Extracted DNA from sorted CD4+ and CD8+ cells averaged 3.2 ug, ranging from about 0.17 to 30 ug. CD8+CD57+ expansion was defined as a frequency above the mean frequency observed in healthy subjects. Study-wide conclusions, independent of this receptor: No significant difference in CD8+ Simpson's diversity was found between patients and healthy controls (P=0.060). Although 25 to 30 CD8+ CDR3 sequences were shared by patients and controls, these sequences appeared highly expressed in patients and within the immunodominant clones of patients.

Taken from the germline V gene, the CDR1 and CDR2 loops are SQVTM and ANQGSEA. Taken from cysteine to phenylalanine, the CDR3 has 14 residues. The only DNA kept is the CDR3, 42 bases in frame from the first base. Relative to germline, V is missing 7 bases and J is missing 6 bases, with 8 bases of the junction outside any gene match. Patients chosen for sequencing had shown expansion of CD8+CD57+ cells by flow cytometry. Every patient had a diagnosis of severe acquired aplastic anemia based on International Study of Aplastic Anemia and Agranulocytosis and Camitta criteria. No patient had received any therapy when blood was sampled. In this study, sorted CD4+ and CD8+ T cells from the blood of healthy subjects and of severe aplastic anemia patients had their TCR repertoires deep-sequenced. Patients were enrolled in the USA under clinicaltrials.gov protocols 00001620, 01623167, 00001397, 00071045, 00081523 and 00961064. Ficoll-Paque density gradient centrifugation was used to isolate peripheral blood mononuclear cells. Before DNA extraction, CD4+ and CD8+ T cells were sorted by FACS or by magnetic beads.

Genomic DNA was used as template for profiling of TCR beta VDJ combinations and CDR3 sequences. TCR repertoire sequencing was run on an Illumina HiSeq 2000. The paper's data handling went like this. Repertoires were assessed using TRBV/TRBJ rearrangement plots, CDR3 size and DJ length profiles, and Simpson's diversity index. The most abundant DNA sequence in the deep sequencing data was taken as the immunodominant clone. CDR3 amino acid sequences were checked for sharing across subjects and were also compared against the VDJdb database and published repertoires. TCRdb passed the public sequencing reads through fastp at Q25 and MiXCR, retaining productive beta sequences. Duplicate CDR3 protein sequences are folded into a single record with the most common DNA and genes. For this entry, the V and J calls and clone size follow TCRdb and not the study's own pipeline. This sample gives fewer than 200,000 distinct CDR3 sequences in total; 45% to 55% of them show up just once. Of the sample, 1.1% falls within the top ten clones.

Notes on this clonotype: There is no known antigen for this receptor. The record has no base qualities; no much larger clone is one base away.

The origin of this receptor is a human donor with aplastic anemia. The chain is assembled from TRBV29-1 and TRBJ2-2; TRBD1 aligns with 10 central bases. The source material was sorted CD4+, CD8+, or CD8+CD57+ T cells (not recorded which) from PBMCs. The DNA sequence is as follows: TGCAGCGCACCGGGACAGGGGTTACCCGGGGAGCTGTTTTTT. The encoded protein is CSAPGQGLPGELFF.